The rows below give T cell receptor beta chains drawn from one sample of a study of TIL therapy for anti-PD-1-resistant metastatic lung cancer. Here immunoSEQ multiplex PCR was the method, and the copy in TCRdb shows in-frame clones only, minus some. The sample includes several thousand clones, over 65% of them seen just once. The specimen was tumor tissue, collected at baseline. These receptors all stem from a person aged 25 to 85 with non-small cell lung cancer. The CDR3 runs from the conserved cysteine through the conserved F or W. D genes are given only for firm matches. Some rows mark clone size as missing; the rest say once, few, many or name a class of expanded clone.

clone_size	d_call	v_call	j_call	cdr3_aa	cdr3_nt
.	.	TRBV19	TRBJ1-2	CASRRQDNNYGYTF	TGTGCCAGTAGGCGACAGGACAATAACTATGGCTACACCTTC
.	.	TRBV3-1/TRBV3-2	TRBJ2-4	CASSQDGRGNIQYF	TGTGCCAGCAGCCAAGATGGGAGGGGGAACATTCAGTACTTC
.	.	TRBV24-1	TRBJ2-1	CATSDQAGVLNEQFF	TGTGCCACCAGTGATCAAGCAGGGGTGCTCAATGAGCAGTTCTTC
.	.	TRBV24-1	TRBJ1-1	CATSDLGRTEAFF	TGTGCCACCAGTGATCTGGGGCGCACTGAAGCTTTCTTT
.	.	TRBV5-6	TRBJ1-1	CASSLANRVGSTEAFF	TGTGCCAGCAGCTTGGCCAACAGGGTGGGGAGCACTGAAGCTTTCTTT
.	TRBD2	TRBV4-3	TRBJ2-5	CASSPGGLVGQETQYF	TGCGCCAGCAGCCCGGGGGGGCTGGTGGGTCAGGAGACCCAGTACTTC
few	.	TRBV3-1/TRBV3-2	TRBJ2-7	CASSPLPISGEQYF	TGTGCCAGCAGCCCGCTTCCGATTTCAGGAGAGCAGTACTTC
.	TRBD1	TRBV7-2	TRBJ2-1	CASSRDRGPNEQFF	TGTGCCAGCAGCCGGGACAGGGGGCCCAATGAGCAGTTCTTC
.	TRBD2	TRBV9	TRBJ2-1	CASSVGLASSSSYNEQFF	TGTGCCAGCAGCGTAGGACTAGCGTCCTCTAGCTCCTACAATGAGCAGTTCTTC
few	.	TRBV2	TRBJ1-1	CASSEQGQVLTEAFF	TGTGCCAGCAGTGAACAGGGGCAGGTTTTGACTGAAGCTTTCTTT
.	.	TRBV5-4	TRBJ1-3	CASSLWGLSGNTIYF	TGTGCCAGCAGTCTCTGGGGCCTCTCTGGAAACACCATATATTTT
few	.	TRBV10-3	TRBJ1-1	CAISGERDGEAFF	TGTGCCATCAGTGGGGAGAGGGACGGAGAAGCTTTCTTT
.	.	TRBV5-1	TRBJ2-3	CASSLKTYTDTQYF	TGCGCCAGCAGCTTGAAGACCTACACAGATACGCAGTATTTT
.	TRBD2	TRBV19	TRBJ2-1	CASSPSGGAYNEQFF	TGTGCCAGTAGTCCGAGCGGGGGGGCCTACAATGAGCAGTTCTTC
once	TRBD2	TRBV4-3	TRBJ2-3	CASSQDQPAGGLSTDTQYF	TGCGCCAGCAGCCAAGACCAACCAGCGGGGGGCCTTAGCACAGATACGCAGTATTTT
.	TRBD1	TRBV27	TRBJ2-5	CASVWGQGAETQYF	TGTGCCAGCGTTTGGGGACAGGGGGCGGAGACCCAGTACTTC
.	.	TRBV7-9	TRBJ2-2	CASSSQGGPGELFF	TGTGCCAGCAGCTCCCAAGGCGGCCCCGGGGAGCTGTTTTTT
medium-sized	.	TRBV6-1	TRBJ2-7	CASSEAHSSISYEQYF	TGTGCCAGCAGTGAAGCGCACAGTTCCATCTCCTACGAGCAGTACTTC
few	TRBD1	TRBV6-5	TRBJ1-6	CASSPRDRSNSPLHF	TGTGCCAGCAGTCCGCGGGACAGGAGTAATTCACCCCTCCACTTT
.	.	TRBV5-5	TRBJ2-5	CASSLVQGSSETQYF	TGTGCCAGCAGCTTGGTACAGGGTAGTTCTGAGACCCAGTACTTC
.	.	TRBV6-5	TRBJ1-2	CASAPAGGYGYTF	TGTGCCAGCGCCCCGGCCGGAGGGTACGGCTACACCTTC
.	.	TRBV3-1/TRBV3-2	TRBJ2-5	CASSYHGSGETQYF	TGTGCCAGCAGCTACCATGGGTCCGGGGAGACCCAGTACTTC
.	.	TRBV6-5	TRBJ2-5	CASRVFQTQYF	TGTGCCAGCAGGGTATTCCAGACCCAGTACTTC
.	.	TRBV9	TRBJ2-2	CASSPLAQANTGELFF	TGTGCCAGCAGCCCCCTAGCGCAAGCGAACACCGGGGAGCTGTTTTTT
.	TRBD1	TRBV5-6	TRBJ2-3	CASGEDRHTQYF	TGTGCCAGCGGAGAGGACAGGCATACGCAGTATTTT
.	.	TRBV5-1	TRBJ2-7	CASSSDSYEQYF	TGCGCCAGCAGCTCGGACAGCTACGAGCAGTACTTC
.	.	TRBV30	TRBJ2-3	CAWRMGTGSIDTQYF	TGTGCCTGGAGAATGGGCACCGGGTCAATCGATACGCAGTATTTT
.	.	TRBV7-2	TRBJ1-6	CASSLGGRRWGPLHF	TGTGCCAGCAGCTTAGGAGGCAGGAGGTGGGGACCCCTCCACTTT
.	.	TRBV6-6	TRBJ2-7	CASSHTGGGGRERTYEQYF	TGTGCCAGCAGTCACACAGGGGGAGGCGGGCGGGAGAGGACCTACGAGCAGTACTTC
.	TRBD1	TRBV30	TRBJ1-2	CAWRGQGDHYGYTF	TGTGCCTGGAGGGGACAGGGGGACCATTATGGCTACACCTTC
.	.	TRBV5-1	TRBJ2-5	CASSLAQETQYF	TGCGCCAGCAGCTTAGCTCAAGAGACCCAGTACTTC
few	.	TRBV9	TRBJ1-1	CASSATGFTEAFF	TGTGCCAGCAGCGCAACAGGATTCACTGAAGCTTTCTTT
.	.	TRBV3-1/TRBV3-2	TRBJ1-5	CASSLSHRNQPQHF	TGTGCCAGCAGCCTATCTCATAGGAATCAGCCCCAGCATTTT
.	.	TRBV25-1	TRBJ2-3	CASSEAGRTDTQYF	TGTGCCAGCAGTGAAGCCGGGAGAACAGATACGCAGTATTTT
.	TRBD1	TRBV2	TRBJ1-1	CASTGTGLEAFF	TGTGCCAGCACCGGGACAGGGCTAGAAGCTTTCTTT
few	TRBD1	TRBV9	TRBJ2-2	CASSPQGVNTGELFF	TGTGCCAGCAGCCCCCAGGGGGTAAACACCGGGGAGCTGTTTTTT
.	TRBD1	TRBV15	TRBJ1-2	CATSRDHDRGPDFYGYTF	TGTGCCACCAGCAGAGATCACGACAGGGGTCCGGATTTCTATGGCTACACCTTC
.	.	TRBV29-1	TRBJ2-2	CSVDLQGTGELFF	TGCAGCGTTGATCTTCAGGGAACCGGGGAGCTGTTTTTT
.	TRBD2	TRBV12-5	TRBJ2-1	CASGELAGFYNEQFF	TGTGCTAGTGGGGAACTAGCGGGGTTTTACAATGAGCAGTTCTTC
.	TRBD2	TRBV24-1	TRBJ2-3	CATSDFGAGETDTQYF	TGTGCCACCAGTGATTTCGGAGCGGGGGAGACAGATACGCAGTATTTT
.	TRBD1	TRBV6-5	TRBJ1-4	CASSYGRGSEKLFF	TGTGCCAGCAGTTACGGCAGGGGGAGTGAAAAACTGTTTTTT
.	.	TRBV6-5	TRBJ1-1	CASSPLRRNIKAFF	TGTGCCAGCAGTCCCCTGAGGCGAAATATAAAAGCTTTCTTT
.	TRBD1	TRBV6-5	TRBJ2-3	CASKQGGAGTDTQYF	TGTGCCAGCAAACAGGGGGGTGCCGGCACAGATACGCAGTATTTT
.	.	TRBV5-1	TRBJ2-1	CASSDSGVLNEQFF	TGCGCCAGCAGCGATAGTGGTGTACTCAATGAGCAGTTCTTC
.	TRBD1	TRBV19	TRBJ1-1	CASSLQGFTEAFF	TGTGCCAGTAGTTTACAGGGGTTCACTGAAGCTTTCTTT
.	TRBD2	TRBV24-1	TRBJ2-1	CATSDQGLAGEQQFF	TGTGCCACCAGTGACCAGGGACTAGCGGGAGAACAGCAGTTCTTC
few	TRBD1	TRBV19	TRBJ2-5	CASSESKGAAAQYF	TGTGCCAGTAGTGAATCTAAGGGGGCGGCGGCCCAGTACTTC
medium-sized	.	TRBV6-5	TRBJ1-1	CASSYRERTEAFF	TGTGCCAGCAGTTACAGGGAGCGGACTGAAGCTTTCTTT
.	.	TRBV5-1	TRBJ1-2	CASRLSRGYGYTF	TGCGCCAGCAGACTGTCAAGGGGCTATGGCTACACCTTC
.	.	TRBV24-1	TRBJ1-4	CATVFDEKLFF	TGTGCCACCGTCTTTGATGAAAAACTGTTTTTT
.	.	TRBV18	TRBJ1-2	CASSPMDGSYGYTF	TGTGCCAGCTCACCTATGGACGGGAGCTATGGCTACACCTTC
.	TRBD1	TRBV18	TRBJ2-7	CASSEAGTGEQYF	TGTGCCAGCTCGGAAGCCGGGACAGGCGAGCAGTACTTC
.	.	TRBV5-1	TRBJ2-2	CASSVGLGGELFF	TGCGCCAGCAGCGTCGGGCTGGGCGGGGAGCTGTTTTTT
.	.	TRBV29-1	TRBJ1-2	CSVEDRLRADYGYTF	TGCAGCGTTGAAGACCGACTCCGAGCCGACTATGGCTACACCTTC